A single sample gave rise to the 12 T cell receptor beta chains below, sequenced in a study of patients and donors after allogeneic stem cell transplantation. TCRdb itself ran the RT-PCR reads through MiXCR, one entry per CDR3 protein. This table holds about 150,000 distinct CDR3 sequences, approximately 37% found once. What was sequenced was blood, either unsorted or a sorted T cell fraction (not recorded which). All receptors derive from a human donor who was either an allogeneic HSCT recipient or a stem cell or donor lymphocyte infusion donor (not recorded which). It is not recorded whose cells these are; they may come from a transplant donor.

In this sample, this clonotype turned up a few times. J is TRBJ1-1 and V is TRBV4-3; the D is unclear. Germline V gene sequence: CDR1 LGHNA, CDR2 YSLEER. V was shortened by 0 bases and J by 0 bases, with 17 bases between the two germline ends. The CDR3 consists of 18 residues. The DNA for the CDR3 is TGCGCCAGCAGCCAAGATGTGGGTTTGGGCACATTGAACACTGAAGCTTTCTTT. Translation gives CASSQDVGLGTLNTEAFF.

This chain connects TRBV6-2 or TRBV6-3 to TRBJ1-5; D remains ambiguous. Per germline, CDR1 MNHEY and CDR2 SVGEGT. The CDR3 spans 14 residues. The V end was cut by 2 bases, the J end by 6 bases, with 11 bases between. The CDR3 loop reads CASSYGAGPQPQHF. CDR3 nucleotide sequence: TGTGCCAGCAGTTACGGCGCGGGCCCTCAGCCCCAGCATTTT.

This clonotype has more than one count but fewer than ten. V is TRBV12-3 or TRBV12-4 and J is TRBJ1-3; D gene unclear. V was cut by 1 base and J by 2 bases, with 9 bases left in between. The CDR3 runs to 15 residues. The CDR3 DNA sequence: TGTGCCAGCAGTTTAGGCCGGCAGGCTGGAAACACCATATATTTT. Protein: CASSLGRQAGNTIYF.

This chain connects TRBV6-2 or TRBV6-3 to TRBJ2-1; 7 bases are a match to TRBD1. The V gene end was trimmed by 7 bases and the J gene end by 0 bases; junction bases not matched to a gene: 6. CDR1 MNHEY and CDR2 SVGEGT come from the germline V gene. This CDR3 comprises 15 residues. This chain's CDR3 is CASMGQQSSYNEQFF. For the CDR3, the DNA is TGTGCCAGCATGGGACAGCAAAGCTCCTACAATGAGCAGTTCTTC.

In its sample, this clonotype was seen many times. The chain uses TRBV5-1 and TRBJ1-6, with TRBD1 matching over 10 bases. V dropped 4 bases and J dropped 7; count of bases not matched to a gene: 5. Germline-derived CDR1 and CDR2 are SGHRS and YFSETQ. This CDR3 contains 15 residues. The CDR3 is CASSAAGQGNSPLHF. Written as DNA, the CDR3 is TGCGCCAGCAGCGCAGCGGGACAGGGGAATTCACCCCTCCACTTT.

The chain uses TRBV4-3 and TRBJ1-6; D unresolved. V was trimmed by 4 bases and J by 7 bases, leaving 8 bases between them. CDR3 length equals 13 residues. From germline, CDR1 is LGHNA and CDR2 YSLEER. The CDR3: CASSLEENSPLHF. The CDR3 bases are TGCGCCAGCAGCCTGGAAGAGAATTCACCCCTCCACTTT.

This chain uses TRBV9 with TRBJ1-1; D is unresolved. V lost 4 bases, J lost 3 bases, and 7 bases lay in between. Germline V gene lookup returns CDR1 SGDLS and CDR2 YYNGEE. The CDR3 runs 12 residues. CDR3 DNA: TGTGCCAGCAGCCGCGTGGACACTGAAGCTTTCTTT. This sequence encodes CASSRVDTEAFF.

This clonotype was detected once. The chain combines TRBV2 with TRBJ2-1; D may correspond to TRBD1 or TRBD2 (5 bases each). This CDR3 region has 14 residues. V lost 11 bases and J lost 8, with 22 bases in between. Per germline, CDR1 SNHLY and CDR2 FYNNEI. CDR3 bases: TGTGCCCTCGGGGCCCCGGGAATGGTGGATGAGCAGTTCTTC. Encoded protein: CALGAPGMVDEQFF.

This chain connects TRBV7-2 to TRBJ2-1, with 7 positions matching TRBD2. The germline CDR1 and CDR2 sequences are SGHTA and FQGNSA. The V segment lost 1 base and the J segment 6 bases; nucleotides outside the gene matches: 9. The CDR3 is 16 amino acids. The CDR3: CASSLVAGPPINEQFF. The CDR3 DNA reads as TGTGCCAGCAGCTTAGTAGCGGGCCCTCCTATCAATGAGCAGTTCTTC. The whole variable domain, filled in from reference TRBV7-2 and TRBJ2-1, reads GAGVSQSPSNKVTEKGKDVELRCDPISGHTALYWYRQSLGQGLEFLIYFQGNSAPDKSGLPSDRFSAERTGGSVSTLTIQRTQQEDSAVYLCASSLVAGPPINEQFFGPGTRLTVL.

This clonotype was detected only a few times. V is TRBV12-3 or TRBV12-4 and J is TRBJ1-5; the D is unclear. CDR3 length equals 13 residues. V shed 7 bases and J shed 7 bases, with 14 bases lying between them. The CDR3 bases are TGTGCCAGCACCATCCAGTTCAGGCAGCCCCAGCATTTT. As protein: CASTIQFRQPQHF.

Only a few counts were recorded for this clonotype. In nucleotides, the CDR3 is TGTGCCAGCAGTTTAGCGTCAGGGGGCGCGAGGACTGAAGCTTTCTTT. As protein: CASSLASGGARTEAFF. The chain employs TRBV27 and TRBJ1-1; 8 nucleotides line up with TRBD1. This CDR3 region has 16 residues. After removal of 2 bases from V and 5 bases from J, the junction contained 10 bases not matched to a gene. Per the germline V gene, CDR1 is MNHEY and CDR2 is SMNVEV (reference sequence).

The CDR3 coding sequence is TGTGCCAGCAGCTTGGGCGGCAGCCTTACCTCCTATGGCTACACCTTC. As protein: CASSLGGSLTSYGYTF. The chain recombines TRBV5-5 with TRBJ1-2; D is unclear. Trimming shortened V by 0 bases and J by 4 bases, and 16 bases separated the two germline ends. The CDR3 sequence is 16 residues long. Per the germline V gene, CDR1 is SGHKS and CDR2 is YYEKEE (reference sequence).